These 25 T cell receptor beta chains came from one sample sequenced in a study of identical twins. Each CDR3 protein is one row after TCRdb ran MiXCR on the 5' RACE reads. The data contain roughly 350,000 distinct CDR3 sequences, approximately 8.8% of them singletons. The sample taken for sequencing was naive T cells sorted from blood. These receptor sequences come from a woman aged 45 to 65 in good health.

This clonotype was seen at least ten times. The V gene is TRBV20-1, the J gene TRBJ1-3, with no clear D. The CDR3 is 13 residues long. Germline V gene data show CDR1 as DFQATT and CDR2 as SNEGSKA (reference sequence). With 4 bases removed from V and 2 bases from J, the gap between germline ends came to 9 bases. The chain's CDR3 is CSATRSAGNTIYF. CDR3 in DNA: TGCAGTGCTACTAGGTCCGCTGGAAACACCATATATTTT.

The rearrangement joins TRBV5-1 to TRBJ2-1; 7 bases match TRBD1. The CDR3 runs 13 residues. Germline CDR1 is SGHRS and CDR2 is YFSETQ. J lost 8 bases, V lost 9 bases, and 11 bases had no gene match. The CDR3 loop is CATGTDRAYEQFF. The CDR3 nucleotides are TGCGCCACCGGGACAGATCGGGCGTATGAGCAGTTCTTC.

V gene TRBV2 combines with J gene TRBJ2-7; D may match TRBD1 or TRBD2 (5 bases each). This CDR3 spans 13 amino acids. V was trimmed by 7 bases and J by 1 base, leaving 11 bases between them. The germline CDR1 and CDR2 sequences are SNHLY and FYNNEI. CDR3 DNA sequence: TGTGCCAGCACCACGGGGCCTTCCTACGAGCAGTACTTC. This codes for CASTTGPSYEQYF.

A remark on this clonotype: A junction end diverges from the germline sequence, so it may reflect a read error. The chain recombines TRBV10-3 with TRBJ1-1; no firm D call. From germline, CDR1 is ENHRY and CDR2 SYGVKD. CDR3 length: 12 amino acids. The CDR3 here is CAISEGPGEAFF. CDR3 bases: TGTGCCATCAGCGAGGGTCCCGGAGAAGCCTTCTTT.

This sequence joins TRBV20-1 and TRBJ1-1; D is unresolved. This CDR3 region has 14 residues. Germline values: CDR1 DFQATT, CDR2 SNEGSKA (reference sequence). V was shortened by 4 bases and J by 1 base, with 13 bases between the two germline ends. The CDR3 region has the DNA TGCAGTGCTAAAAAAGCGGCAGCGAACACTGAAGCTTTCTTT. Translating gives CSAKKAAANTEAFF.

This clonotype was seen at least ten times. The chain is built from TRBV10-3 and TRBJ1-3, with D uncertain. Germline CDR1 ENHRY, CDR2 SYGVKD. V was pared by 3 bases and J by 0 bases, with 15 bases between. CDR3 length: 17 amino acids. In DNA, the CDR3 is TGTGCCATCAGTGAAGGGATAGGAACCAGCTCTGGAAACACCATATATTTT. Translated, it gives CAISEGIGTSSGNTIYF.

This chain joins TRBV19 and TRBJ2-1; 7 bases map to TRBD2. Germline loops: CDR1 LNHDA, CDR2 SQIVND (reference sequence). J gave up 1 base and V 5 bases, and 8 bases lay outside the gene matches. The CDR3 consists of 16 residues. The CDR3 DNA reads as TGTGCCAGTAGTGGGGCCTGGGAGGGGTCCTACAATGAGCAGTTCTTC. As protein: CASSGAWEGSYNEQFF.

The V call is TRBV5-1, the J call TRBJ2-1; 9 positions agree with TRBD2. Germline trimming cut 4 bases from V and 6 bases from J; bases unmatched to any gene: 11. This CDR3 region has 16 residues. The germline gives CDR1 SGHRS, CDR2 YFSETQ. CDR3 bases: TGCGCCAGCAGCGCCCTAGCGGGGAAAGGCCTCAATGAGCAGTTCTTC. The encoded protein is CASSALAGKGLNEQFF. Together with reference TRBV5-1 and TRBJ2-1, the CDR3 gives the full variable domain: KAGVTQTPRYLIKTRGQQVTLSCSPISGHRSVSWYQQTPGQGLQFLFEYFSETQRNKGNFPGRFSGRQFSNSRSEMNVSTLELGDSALYLCASSALAGKGLNEQFFGPGTRLTVL.

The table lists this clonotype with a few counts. CDR3: CAIRQGDGTDTQYF. CDR3 coding DNA: TGTGCCATTCGACAGGGGGATGGCACAGATACGCAGTATTTT. The chain employs TRBV10-3 and TRBJ2-3, with TRBD1 identical over 9 bases. Trimming removed 9 bases from V and 1 base from J; junction bases left unmatched: 5. Germline V gene lookup returns CDR1 ENHRY and CDR2 SYGVKD. The CDR3 runs to 14 residues.

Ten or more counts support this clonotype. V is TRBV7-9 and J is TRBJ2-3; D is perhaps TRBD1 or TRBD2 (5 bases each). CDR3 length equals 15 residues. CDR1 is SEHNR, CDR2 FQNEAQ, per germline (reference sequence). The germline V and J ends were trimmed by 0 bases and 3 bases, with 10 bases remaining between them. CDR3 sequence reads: CASSLAGERTDTQYF. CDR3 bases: TGTGCCAGCAGCTTAGCGGGGGAGAGGACAGATACGCAGTATTTT.

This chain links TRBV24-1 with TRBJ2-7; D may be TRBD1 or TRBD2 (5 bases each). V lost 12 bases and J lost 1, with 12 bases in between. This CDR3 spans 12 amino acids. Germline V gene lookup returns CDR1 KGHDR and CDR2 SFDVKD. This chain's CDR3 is CAAGDGSYEQYF. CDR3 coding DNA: TGTGCCGCCGGGGACGGTTCCTACGAGCAGTACTTC.

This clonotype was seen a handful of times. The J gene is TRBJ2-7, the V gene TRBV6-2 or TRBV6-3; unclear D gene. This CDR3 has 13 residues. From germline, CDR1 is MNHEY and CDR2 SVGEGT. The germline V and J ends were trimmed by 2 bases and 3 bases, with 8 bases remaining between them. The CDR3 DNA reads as TGTGCCAGCAGTTACCGGCCGCACTACGAGCAGTACTTC. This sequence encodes CASSYRPHYEQYF.

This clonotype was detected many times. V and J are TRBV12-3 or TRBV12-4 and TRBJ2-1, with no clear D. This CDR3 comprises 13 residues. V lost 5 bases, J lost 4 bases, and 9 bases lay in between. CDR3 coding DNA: TGTGCCAGCAGTCCAGACCAGTACAATGAGCAGTTCTTC. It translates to CASSPDQYNEQFF.

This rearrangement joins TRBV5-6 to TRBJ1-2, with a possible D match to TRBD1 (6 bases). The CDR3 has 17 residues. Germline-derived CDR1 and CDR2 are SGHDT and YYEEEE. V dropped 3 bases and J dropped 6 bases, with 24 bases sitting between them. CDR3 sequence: CASSSRDIGFSTHGYTF. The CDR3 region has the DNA TGTGCCAGCAGCTCCCGGGACATCGGATTTTCCACACATGGCTACACCTTC.

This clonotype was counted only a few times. Here the CDR3 reads CASSLPLWRESLGTGELFF. DNA for the CDR3: TGTGCCAGCAGCCTCCCACTCTGGCGGGAGTCGCTGGGGACCGGGGAGCTGTTTTTT. This rearrangement joins TRBV7-9 to TRBJ2-2, with 7 nucleotides matching TRBD2. Germline V gene lookup returns CDR1 SEHNR and CDR2 FQNEAQ (reference sequence). The junction had 20 bases not matched to a gene; V was cut back by 5 bases and J by 5 bases. The CDR3 loop spans 19 amino acids. The whole variable domain, filled in from reference TRBV7-9 and TRBJ2-2, reads DTGVSQNPRHKITKRGQNVTFRCDPISEHNRLYWYRQTLGQGPEFLTYFQNEAQLEKSRLLSDRFSAERPKGSFSTLEIQRTEQGDSAMYLCASSLPLWRESLGTGELFFGEGSRLTVL.

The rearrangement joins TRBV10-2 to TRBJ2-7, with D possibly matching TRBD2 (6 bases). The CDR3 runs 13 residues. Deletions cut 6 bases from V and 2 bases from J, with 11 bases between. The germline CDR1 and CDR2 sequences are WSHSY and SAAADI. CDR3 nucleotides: TGCGCCAGCAGAACGGGAGACCCCTACGAGCAGTACGTC. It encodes CASRTGDPYEQYV.

CDR3 residues: CASRGGLGANVLTF. CDR3 DNA sequence: TGTGCCAGCAGGGGGGGACTTGGGGCCAACGTCCTGACTTTC. The chain combines TRBV12-3 or TRBV12-4 with TRBJ2-6; D perhaps matches TRBD2 (6 bases). Trimming pared 6 bases from V and 3 bases from J, leaving 9 bases between. This CDR3 is 14 amino acids long.

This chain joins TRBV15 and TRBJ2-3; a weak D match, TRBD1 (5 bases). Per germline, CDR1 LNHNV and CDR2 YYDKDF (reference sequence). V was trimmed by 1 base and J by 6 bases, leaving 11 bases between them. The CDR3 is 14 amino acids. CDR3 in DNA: TGTGCCACCAGCAGAGTGGGGCCAAGGGATACGCAGTATTTT. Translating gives CATSRVGPRDTQYF.

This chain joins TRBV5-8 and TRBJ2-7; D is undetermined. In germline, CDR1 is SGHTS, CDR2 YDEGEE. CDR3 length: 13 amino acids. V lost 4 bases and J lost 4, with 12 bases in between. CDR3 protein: CASSPETQYEQYV. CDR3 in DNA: TGTGCCAGCAGCCCTGAGACCCAATACGAGCAGTACGTC.

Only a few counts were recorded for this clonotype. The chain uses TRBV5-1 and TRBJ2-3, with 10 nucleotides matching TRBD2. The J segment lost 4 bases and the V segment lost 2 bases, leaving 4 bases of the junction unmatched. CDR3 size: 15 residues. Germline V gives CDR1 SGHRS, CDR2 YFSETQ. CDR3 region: CASSFLAGVADTQYF. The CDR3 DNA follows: TGCGCCAGCAGCTTCCTAGCGGGAGTGGCAGATACGCAGTATTTT. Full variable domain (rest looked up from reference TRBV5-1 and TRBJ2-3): KAGVTQTPRYLIKTRGQQVTLSCSPISGHRSVSWYQQTPGQGLQFLFEYFSETQRNKGNFPGRFSGRQFSNSRSEMNVSTLELGDSALYLCASSFLAGVADTQYFGPGTRLTVL.

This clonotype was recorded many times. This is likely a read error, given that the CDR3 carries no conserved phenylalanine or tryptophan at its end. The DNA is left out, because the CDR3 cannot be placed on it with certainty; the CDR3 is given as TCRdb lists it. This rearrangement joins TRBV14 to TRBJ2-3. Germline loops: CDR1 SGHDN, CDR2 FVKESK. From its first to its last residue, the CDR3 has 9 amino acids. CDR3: CASSPWDAV.

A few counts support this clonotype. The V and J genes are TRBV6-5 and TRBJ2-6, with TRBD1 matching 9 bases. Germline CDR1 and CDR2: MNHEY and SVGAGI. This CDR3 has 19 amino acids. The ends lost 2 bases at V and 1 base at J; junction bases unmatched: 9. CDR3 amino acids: CASSYRQRGTGSGANVLTF. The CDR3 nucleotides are TGTGCCAGCAGTTACCGTCAAAGGGGGACAGGGTCTGGGGCCAACGTCCTGACTTTC.

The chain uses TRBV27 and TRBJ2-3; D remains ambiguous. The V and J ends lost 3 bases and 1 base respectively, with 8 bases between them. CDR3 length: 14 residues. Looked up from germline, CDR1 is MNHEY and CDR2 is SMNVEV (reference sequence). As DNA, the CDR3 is TGTGCCAGCAGTTTCCGCCTCGGCACAGATACGCAGTATTTT. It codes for CASSFRLGTDTQYF.

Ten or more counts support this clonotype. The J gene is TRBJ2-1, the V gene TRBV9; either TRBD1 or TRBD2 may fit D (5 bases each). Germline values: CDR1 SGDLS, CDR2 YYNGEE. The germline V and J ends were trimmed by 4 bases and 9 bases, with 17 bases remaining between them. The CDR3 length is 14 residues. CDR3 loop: CASSPEGTIGEQFF. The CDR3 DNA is TGTGCCAGCAGCCCAGAGGGGACGATTGGTGAGCAGTTCTTC.

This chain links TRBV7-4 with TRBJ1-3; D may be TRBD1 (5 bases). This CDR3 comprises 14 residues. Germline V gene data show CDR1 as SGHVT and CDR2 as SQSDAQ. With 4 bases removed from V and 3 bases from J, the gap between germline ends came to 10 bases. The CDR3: CASSWRGGGNTIYF. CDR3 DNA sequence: TGTGCCAGCAGCTGGCGGGGCGGTGGAAACACCATATATTTT.